Following are 18 T cell receptor beta chains from one sample sequenced in a study of cytomegalovirus exposure and HLA in healthy donors. PCR was performed using 60 Vbeta and 13 Jbeta primers. Libraries were prepared by immunoSEQ multiplex PCR; TCRdb keeps only in-frame clonotypes and omits some of them. The data show fewer than 200,000 clones, about 88% seen once. The specimen sequenced was PBMCs. The receptors derive from a man between 18 and 35 years old in good health and CMV-seropositive.

In this sample, this clone turned up a few times. The chain couples TRBV25-1 to TRBJ1-4; no definite D call. Trimming shortened V by 4 bases and J by 0 bases, and 9 bases separated the two germline ends. CDR3 length: 15 amino acids. From germline, CDR1 is MGHDK and CDR2 SYGVNS. The chain's CDR3 is CASSGAGTTNEKLFF. CDR3 sequence (DNA): TGTGCCAGCAGTGGGGCCGGTACAACTAATGAAAAACTGTTTTTT.

Of note for this clone: Additional DNA sequences in this sample encode the identical CDR3. This rearrangement joins TRBV19 to TRBJ2-7; 9 bases map to TRBD1. Unmatched junction bases numbered 4, after V lost 6 bases and J lost 4 bases. In germline, CDR1 is LNHDA, CDR2 SQIVND (reference sequence). This CDR3 comprises 13 residues. The CDR3: CASSPGTGYEQYF. CDR3 DNA sequence: TGTGCCAGTAGCCCCGGGACAGGGTACGAGCAGTACTTC.

The CDR3 nucleotides read TGTGCCGCCAGGGGGATGGAAGTACTTGAAGCTTTCTTT. Translation gives CAARGMEVLEAFF. The chain is built from TRBV10-3 and TRBJ1-1; TRBD1 agrees at 7 bases. Trimming removed 11 bases from V and 7 bases from J; junction bases left unmatched: 13. CDR1 and CDR2 (germline): ENHRY, SYGVKD. The CDR3 is made up of 13 amino acids.

This rearrangement joins TRBV5-1 to TRBJ2-2; maybe TRBD2 (6 bases). V gave up 4 bases and J gave up 7 bases, with 20 bases separating them. CDR1 is SGHRS, CDR2 YFSETQ, per germline. The CDR3 extends over 16 amino acids. In DNA, the CDR3 is TGCGCCAGCAGCCACGGTCCCGGGACTTGGGGCGGGGAGCTGTTTTTT. Translated: CASSHGPGTWGGELFF.

The chain has TRBV15 and TRBJ2-3; unclear D gene. The CDR3 runs 12 residues. The V gene lost 1 base and the J gene lost 4 bases, with 3 bases spanning the gap. Germline-derived CDR1 and CDR2 are LNHNV and YYDKDF (reference sequence). CDR3 region: CATSRGPDTQYF. In nucleotides, the CDR3 is TGTGCCACCAGCAGAGGGCCAGATACGCAGTATTTT.

The V gene is TRBV5-1, the J gene TRBJ1-1; 9 bases fit TRBD1. This CDR3 region has 14 residues. Per germline, CDR1 SGHRS and CDR2 YFSETQ. After removal of 4 bases from V and 5 bases from J, the junction contained 6 bases not matched to a gene. CDR3 bases: TGCGCCAGCAGCCGGACAGGGGTTCGGACTGAAGCTTTCTTT. Its translation: CASSRTGVRTEAFF.

The chain carries TRBV6-1 and TRBJ1-4; the D gene is possibly TRBD1 (5 bases). V dropped 4 bases and J dropped 1 base, with 13 bases sitting between them. Per the germline V gene, CDR1 is MNHNS and CDR2 is SASEGT. The CDR3 is 16 amino acids. The CDR3: CASSAHPGKTNEKLFF. DNA for the CDR3: TGTGCCAGCAGTGCACACCCAGGGAAAACTAATGAAAAACTGTTTTTT.

This rearrangement joins TRBV23-1 to TRBJ2-1, with 7 bases matching TRBD1. TRBV23-1 is given ORF status, its function remaining uncertain. V trimming: 2 bases; J trimming: 9 bases; junction bases outside the gene matches: 10. There are 15 residues in the CDR3. CDR3 loop: CASSQPPCRQGEQFF. CDR3 nucleotide sequence: TGCGCCAGCAGTCAACCCCCTTGCAGACAGGGTGAGCAGTTCTTC.

Points on this clone: At one boundary the junction diverges from the germline segment, which might be a read error. The chain links TRBV7-9 to TRBJ1-5; D is unclear. The CDR3 is 14 residues long. The germline gives CDR1 SEHNR, CDR2 FQNEAQ (reference sequence). CDR3 nucleotides: TGTTCCAGCAGCCCCAGTACGGGTGGGCAGCCCCAGCATTTT. The encoded protein is CSSSPSTGGQPQHF.

Remarks on this clone: A read error may account for a junction end that differs from germline. This chain uses TRBV7-9 with TRBJ1-4, with D maybe TRBD1 (5 bases). CDR1 and CDR2 (germline): SEHNR, FQNEAQ (reference sequence). The CDR3 has 15 residues. The CDR3, as DNA: TGTGCCAGCAGCATAGCGGAGGGGATCCAGGAAAAACTGTTTTTT. Translating gives CASSIAEGIQEKLFF.

This clone appeared a single time. The V gene is TRBV7-8, the J gene TRBJ1-5; TRBD1 matches at 7 bases. Germline V gene sequence: CDR1 SGHVS, CDR2 FQNEAQ. The ends lost 8 bases at V and 5 bases at J; junction bases unmatched: 6. This CDR3 has 13 residues. The CDR3 DNA sequence: TGTGCCAGCGGTGTTACAGGGGATCAGCCCCAGCATTTT. As protein: CASGVTGDQPQHF.

This sequence joins TRBV7-2 and TRBJ2-3; 10 nucleotides agree with TRBD2. V trimming: 4 bases; J trimming: 1 base; junction bases outside the gene matches: 2. The CDR3 contains 15 residues. From germline, CDR1 is SGHTA and CDR2 FQGNSA. The CDR3 loop reads CASSSSGGGTDTQYF. For the CDR3, the DNA is TGTGCCAGCAGCTCGAGCGGGGGGGGCACAGATACGCAGTATTTT.

A few counts support this clone. This sequence joins TRBV14 and TRBJ1-2; D is unresolved. The CDR3 totals 17 residues. Germline V gene sequence: CDR1 SGHDN, CDR2 FVKESK. The V end lost 1 base, the J end lost 2 bases, and 17 bases lay between the germline ends. The CDR3 DNA is TGTGCCAGCAGCCAAGTGTACTCACTAACCCCCAACTATGGCTACACCTTC. Amino acid sequence: CASSQVYSLTPNYGYTF.

This chain connects TRBV6-1 to TRBJ1-5; 7 nucleotides agree with TRBD1. J gave up 3 bases and V 8 bases, and 7 bases lay outside the gene matches. Germline CDR1 reads MNHNS; CDR2 reads SASEGT. The CDR3 has 14 amino acids. The CDR3 loop reads CASDPGGINQPQHF. CDR3 bases: TGTGCCAGCGACCCAGGGGGTATCAATCAGCCCCAGCATTTT.

The chain combines TRBV23-1 with TRBJ1-4, with 9 nucleotides matching TRBD1. TRBV23-1 is filed as an ORF, its function uncertain. The CDR3 extends over 16 amino acids. V gave up 0 bases and J gave up 7 bases; unmatched junction bases: 6. CDR3 sequence reads: CASSQSKQGAVEKLFF. Written as DNA, the CDR3 is TGCGCCAGCAGTCAATCTAAACAGGGGGCGGTTGAAAAACTGTTTTTT.

The V gene is TRBV30, the J gene TRBJ1-2; possibly TRBD1 for D (5 bases). V was shortened by 8 bases and J by 6 bases, with 19 bases between the two germline ends. The CDR3 totals 13 residues. Per germline, CDR1 GTSNPN and CDR2 SVGIG (reference sequence). The CDR3 DNA sequence: TGTGCCGGCCGGGGGAAGGGTGGGAATGGCTACACCTTC. Translated: CAGRGKGGNGYTF. Together with reference TRBV30 and TRBJ1-2, the CDR3 gives the full variable domain: SQTIHQWPATLVQPVGSPLSLECTVEGTSNPNLYWYRQAAGRGLQLLFYSVGIGQISSEVPQNLSASRPQDRQFILSSKKLLLSDSGFYLCAGRGKGGNGYTFGSGTRLTVV.

The chain employs TRBV5-1 and TRBJ2-7; 11 positions agree with TRBD2. CDR3 length: 16 amino acids. Germline values: CDR1 SGHRS, CDR2 YFSETQ. Trimming at V came to 3 bases and at J to 4 bases, leaving 9 bases not matched to a gene. CDR3 sequence reads: CASSWISGGAEYEQYF. CDR3 coding DNA: TGCGCCAGCAGCTGGATTAGCGGGGGGGCCGAGTACGAGCAGTACTTC.

This sequence joins TRBV5-1 and TRBJ2-2, with 10 bases identical to TRBD1. Germline loops: CDR1 SGHRS, CDR2 YFSETQ. This CDR3 is 18 amino acids long. After removal of 5 bases from V and 6 bases from J, the junction contained 16 bases not matched to a gene. In DNA form, the CDR3 reads TGCGCCAGCAGTCAGACAGGGGGCGCGAATCCGGGGGCCGGGGAGCTGTTTTTT. Its translation: CASSQTGGANPGAGELFF.